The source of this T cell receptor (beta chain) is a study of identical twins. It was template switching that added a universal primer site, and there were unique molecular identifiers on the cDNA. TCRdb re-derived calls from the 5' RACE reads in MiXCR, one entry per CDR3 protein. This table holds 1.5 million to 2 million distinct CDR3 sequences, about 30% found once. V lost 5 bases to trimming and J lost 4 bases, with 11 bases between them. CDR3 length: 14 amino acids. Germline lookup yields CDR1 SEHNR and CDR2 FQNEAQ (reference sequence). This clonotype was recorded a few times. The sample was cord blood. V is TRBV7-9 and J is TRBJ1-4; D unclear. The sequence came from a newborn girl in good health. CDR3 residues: CASSPRLDNEKLFF. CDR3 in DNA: TGTGCCAGCAGCCCCAGGTTGGATAATGAAAAACTGTTTTTT.